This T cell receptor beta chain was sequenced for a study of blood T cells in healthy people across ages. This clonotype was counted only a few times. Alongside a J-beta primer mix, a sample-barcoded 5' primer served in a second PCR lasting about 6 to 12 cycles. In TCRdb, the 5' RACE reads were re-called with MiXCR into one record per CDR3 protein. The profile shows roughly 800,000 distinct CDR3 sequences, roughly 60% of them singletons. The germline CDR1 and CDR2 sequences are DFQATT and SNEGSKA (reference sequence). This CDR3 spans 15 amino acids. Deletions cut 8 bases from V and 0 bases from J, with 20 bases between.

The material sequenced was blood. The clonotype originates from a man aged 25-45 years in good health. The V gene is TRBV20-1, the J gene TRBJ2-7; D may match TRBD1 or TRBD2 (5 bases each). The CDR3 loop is CSPRDERSSSYEQYF. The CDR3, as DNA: TGCAGTCCCAGGGATGAGCGGAGCAGCTCCTACGAGCAGTACTTC.